This T cell receptor (beta chain) was sequenced during a study of T-cell reconstitution after alpha-beta-depleted transplantation in children. Unique molecular identifiers tagged the TCRbeta library. TCRdb reanalysed the PCR reads using MiXCR and keeps one entry per CDR3 protein. The top ten clones hold roughly 9.1% of a sample with about 270,000 distinct CDR3 sequences, 9.9% of them seen once. This specimen was PBMCs from the stem cell graft donor, taken from the stem cell graft. This receptor was taken from a human donor who donated a stem cell graft to a child with SCID.

CDR3 residues: CATRTGTSGGAGEQFF. The CDR3 bases are TGTGCCACCAGGACCGGGACTAGCGGGGGGGCGGGTGAGCAGTTCTTC. V gene TRBV15 combines with J gene TRBJ2-1; 16 bases are shared with TRBD2. This CDR3 comprises 16 residues. Germline CDR1 reads LNHNV; CDR2 reads YYDKDF (reference sequence). The ends lost 6 bases at V and 9 bases at J; junction bases unmatched: 8.